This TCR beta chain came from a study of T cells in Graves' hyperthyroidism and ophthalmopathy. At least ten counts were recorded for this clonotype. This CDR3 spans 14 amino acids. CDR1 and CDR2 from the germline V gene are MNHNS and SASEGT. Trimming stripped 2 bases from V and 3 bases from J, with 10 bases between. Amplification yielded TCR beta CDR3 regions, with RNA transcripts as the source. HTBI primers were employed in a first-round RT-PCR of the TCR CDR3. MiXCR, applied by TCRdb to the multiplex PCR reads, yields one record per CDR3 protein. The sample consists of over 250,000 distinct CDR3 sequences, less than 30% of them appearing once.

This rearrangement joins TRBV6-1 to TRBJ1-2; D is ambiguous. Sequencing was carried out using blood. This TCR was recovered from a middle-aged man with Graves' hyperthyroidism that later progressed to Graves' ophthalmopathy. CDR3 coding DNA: TGTGCCAGCAGTGAACCTCGCCTAGACTATGGCTACACCTTC. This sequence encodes CASSEPRLDYGYTF.